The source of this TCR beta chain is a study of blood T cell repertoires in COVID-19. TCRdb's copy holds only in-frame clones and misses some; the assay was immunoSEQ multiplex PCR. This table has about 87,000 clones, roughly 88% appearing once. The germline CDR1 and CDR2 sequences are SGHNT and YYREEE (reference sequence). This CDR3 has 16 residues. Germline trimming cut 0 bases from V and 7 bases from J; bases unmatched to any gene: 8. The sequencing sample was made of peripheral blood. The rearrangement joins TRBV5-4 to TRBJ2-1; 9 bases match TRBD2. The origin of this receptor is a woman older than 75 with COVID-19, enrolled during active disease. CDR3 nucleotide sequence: TGTGCCAGCAGCTTGGTAGCGGGAGTAGGGCAGAATGAGCAGTTCTTC. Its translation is CASSLVAGVGQNEQFF.